These 6 T cell receptor gamma chains were all obtained from the same sample, sequenced in a study of γδ T cells in repeated Plasmodium falciparum infection. TCRdb re-called the multiplex PCR reads via CATT. The table lists about 30,000 gamma-chain clones, 1.4% of them singletons, with approximately 20% in the top ten. Flow sorting of PBMC yielded separate Vgamma9/Vdelta2+ and Vdelta2-negative gammadelta T cell populations for bulk repertoire analysis. The sequenced sample consisted of gamma-delta T cells from blood. These receptors were collected from a pool of human donors (malaria-infected and uninfected, not separated).

With respect to this clone: Mismatch with germline at one junction end may stem from a read error. The V gene is TRGV9, the J gene TRGJP1. TCRdb does not report a J gene; here it was assigned by matching the DNA to germline references. CDR1 GITISATS and CDR2 ISYDGTV come from the germline V gene (reference sequence). This CDR3 is built from 16 residues. The CDR3, as DNA: TGTGCCTTGTGGGAGGTGCCTCATACCGCTGGTTGGTTCAAGATATTT. This gives the protein CALWEVPHTAGWFKIF.

This clone has a count of ten or more. TCRdb's listed protein matches a much larger clone and diverges from this DNA's translation at residue 5, likely through a read error; the protein shown comes from the DNA. The chain couples TRGV2 to TRGJP2. No J gene is reported in TCRdb; it was inferred here by comparing the DNA with germline. CDR3 size: 14 residues. The J segment lost 3 bases and the V segment lost 5 bases, leaving 6 bases of the junction unmatched. CDR1 is EGSNGY and CDR2 is YDSYNSKV in the germline V gene. The CDR3 sequence: CATWGGGSDWIKTF. The CDR3 region has the DNA TGTGCCACCTGGGGCGGCGGTAGTGATTGGATCAAGACGTTT.

Ten or more counts support this clone. A read error may explain this, as a much larger clone is one base away. The chain couples TRGV5 to TRGJ1 or TRGJ2. CDR1 and CDR2 (germline): VINAFY, YDVSNSKD. There are 12 residues in the CDR3. Trimming removed 3 bases from V and 2 bases from J; junction bases left unmatched: 1. Here the CDR3 reads CATWDDYYKKLF. As DNA, the CDR3 is TGTGCCACCTGGGACGATTATTATAAGAAACTCTTT.

This clone was counted ten times or more. TCRdb's entry gives the protein of a much larger clone, which mismatches this DNA's translation at residue 9, likely from a read error; the protein reported here is translated from the DNA. The chain has TRGV9 and TRGJP. Matching the DNA to germline supplied the J gene, which TCRdb does not give. The CDR3 extends over 17 amino acids. CDR1 GITISATS and CDR2 ISYDGTV come from the germline V gene (reference sequence). The DNA for the CDR3 is TGTGCCTTGTGGGAGGGGACCCAAGGGTTGGGCAAAAAAATCAAGGTATTT. Its translation: CALWEGTQGLGKKIKVF.

This clone has only a few counts. The protein given by TCRdb reflects a much larger clone and differs at residue 6 from this DNA's translation, likely from a read error; the protein shown is the DNA's translation. V gene TRGV3 combines with J gene TRGJ1 or TRGJ2. As TCRdb names no J gene, one was assigned here on the basis of a DNA match to germline. The germline CDR1 and CDR2 sequences are VTNTFY and YDVSTARD (reference sequence). The V segment lost 3 bases and the J segment 9 bases; nucleotides outside the gene matches: 11. The CDR3 loop spans 13 amino acids. CDR3 DNA: TGTGCCACCTGGGACGGGCAAGTGCGTAAGAAACTCTTT. This gives the protein CATWDGQVRKKLF.

This clone was observed a few times. The protein TCRdb lists belongs to a much larger clone and differs from this DNA's translation at residue 10, which points to a read error; the protein shown is made from the DNA. CDR3 DNA sequence: TGTGCCTTGTGGGAGGTCTGTGGGGGCTGGAAACTCTTT. It yields the protein CALWEVCGGWKLF. This sequence joins TRGV9 and TRGJ1 or TRGJ2. No J gene is reported in TCRdb; it was inferred here by comparing the DNA with germline. The ends lost 1 base at V and 12 bases at J; junction bases unmatched: 12. Germline CDR1 and CDR2: GITISATS and ISYDGTV (reference sequence). The CDR3 has 13 amino acids.